The rows below give T cell receptor beta chains drawn from one sample of a study of cytomegalovirus exposure and HLA in healthy donors. Profiling relied on immunoSEQ multiplex PCR, and the TCRdb table lists in-frame clones only, not all of them. This sample has hundreds of thousands of clones, with 60% to 80% found just once. The sample consisted of PBMCs. These receptor sequences come from a male donor in good health and CMV-seronegative. CDR3s include the opening cysteine and the closing phenylalanine or tryptophan. The order of the fields is V gene, J gene, CDR3 protein.

>TRBV29-1|TRBJ1-2
CSVVDVDRAGNYGYTF
>TRBV5-4|TRBJ2-1
CASSLRLSYNEQFF
>TRBV4-3|TRBJ1-5
CASSQDLGQALQHF
>TRBV5-1|TRBJ2-1
CASSPERTGDLAFF
>TRBV9|TRBJ2-7
CASAPDGVNEQYF
>TRBV5-1|TRBJ1-2
CASRTGTAEHGYTF
>TRBV18|TRBJ1-5
CASSASGGQGVRQPQHF
>TRBV29-1|TRBJ2-5
CSVEFTHRGRETQYF
>TRBV4-3|TRBJ2-5
CASSRLAAGVGEQYF
>TRBV28|TRBJ2-2
CASSLPPGQGNTGELFF
>TRBV7-6|TRBJ2-7
CASSLEQLSYEQYF
>TRBV5-1|TRBJ2-4
CASSPGTAEAKNIQYF
>TRBV18|TRBJ2-3
CASSRRTSGSTDTQYF
>TRBV12-5|TRBJ1-2
CASGSGVTGYTF
>TRBV6-4|TRBJ2-1
CASSLGTGANNEQFF
>TRBV4-3|TRBJ2-3
CASSPRGADTQYF
>TRBV7-9|TRBJ1-4
CASSPGQVVEKLFF
>TRBV5-5|TRBJ1-5
CASSREGVQPQHF
>TRBV9|TRBJ1-5
CASSISGTGAQPQHF
>TRBV6-5|TRBJ1-5
CASRPDRGGNQPQHF
>TRBV5-8|TRBJ1-2
CASSWGQGRGYTF
>TRBV28|TRBJ2-7
CASSSTGSTRPYEQYF
>TRBV9|TRBJ2-7
CASSVGPGGGTYEQYF
>TRBV9|TRBJ2-7
CASSPGVIPYEQYF
>TRBV9|TRBJ1-2
CATWGGEGYTF
>TRBV5-1|TRBJ2-3
CASSDPTPDTQYF
>TRBV30|TRBJ2-5
CAWSVKFSETQYF
>TRBV5-1|TRBJ2-2
CASSAQEVGPAGELFF
>TRBV29-1|TRBJ2-5
CSATGQGETQYF
>TRBV10-1|TRBJ1-5
CASSCNPSQDQPQHF
>TRBV7-7|TRBJ2-2
CASSPGTNTGELFF
>TRBV28|TRBJ2-3
CASSFPQGNTDTQYF
>TRBV7-2|TRBJ1-2
CASSSFPGQGTRGYTF
>TRBV5-1|TRBJ1-4
CASSLGTGPNEKLFF
>TRBV5-6|TRBJ2-1
CASSLGAISGTYNEQFF
>TRBV27|TRBJ1-5
CASMGRGNQPQHF
>TRBV4-2|TRBJ2-7
CASSQVQIFGIGEQYF
>TRBV19|TRBJ2-3
CASSAGDIDTQYF
>TRBV21-1|TRBJ1-5
CASRGGNQPQHF
>TRBV6-1|TRBJ1-3
CASSEETGKGGNTIYF
>TRBV19|TRBJ1-2
CASKDRGPYGYTF
>TRBV28|TRBJ2-3
CASSLAQATGDTQYF
>TRBV14|TRBJ2-7
CASSPRLAGPIHYEQYF
>TRBV4-3|TRBJ2-7
CASSHDNYEQYF
>TRBV9|TRBJ1-3
CASSPTPRRTGIGNTIYF
>TRBV29-1|TRBJ1-4
CSMRTGGREKLFF
>TRBV7-7|TRBJ2-7
CASSLGGGTGEQYF
>TRBV2|TRBJ2-3
CASSEARGDTDTQYF
>TRBV6-5|TRBJ2-1
CASSYSVLAGGNEQFF
>TRBV18|TRBJ1-2
CASSPQRGGYTF
>TRBV6-1|TRBJ2-1
CASSEGRQHYNEQFF
>TRBV13|TRBJ2-7
CASSLFEGSHEQYF
>TRBV14|TRBJ2-2
CASRRLAGGSGELFF
>TRBV4-3|TRBJ2-7
CASSSHGLPAEQYF
>TRBV28|TRBJ2-3
CASSEPDRGRGTQYF
>TRBV6-5|TRBJ2-1
CASSYSTGERNNEQFF